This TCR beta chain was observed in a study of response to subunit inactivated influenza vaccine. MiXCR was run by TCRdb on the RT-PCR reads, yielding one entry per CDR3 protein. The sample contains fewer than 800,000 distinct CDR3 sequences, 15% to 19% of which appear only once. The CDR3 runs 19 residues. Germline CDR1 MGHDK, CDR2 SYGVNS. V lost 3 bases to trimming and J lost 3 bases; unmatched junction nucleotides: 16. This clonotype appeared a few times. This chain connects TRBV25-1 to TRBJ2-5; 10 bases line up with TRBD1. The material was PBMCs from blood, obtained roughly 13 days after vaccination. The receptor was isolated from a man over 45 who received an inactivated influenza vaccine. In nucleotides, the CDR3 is TGTGCCAGCAGTGACCCAGACAGGGGGCGGGCGCGTTCAGAAGAGACCCAGTACTTC. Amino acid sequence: CASSDPDRGRARSEETQYF. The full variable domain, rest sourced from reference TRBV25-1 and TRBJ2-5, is EADIYQTPRYLVIGTGKKITLECSQTMGHDKMYWYQQDPGMELHLIHYSYGVNSTEKGDLSSESTVSRIRTEHFPLTLESARPSHTSQYLCASSDPDRGRARSEETQYFGPGTRLLVL.